This section outlines one T cell receptor (beta chain) sequence together with its context. The target antigen is unknown. Using RNA transcripts as the source, TCR beta CDR3 regions were amplified. The study used the HTBI primer set for a first-round RT-PCR of the TCR CDR3. From the multiplex PCR reads, TCRdb called clonotypes with MiXCR, one entry per CDR3 protein. This repertoire shows around 200,000 distinct CDR3 sequences, around 20% found once; its top ten account for approximately 40%. The data originate from a study of T cells in Graves' hyperthyroidism and ophthalmopathy. Germline loops: CDR1 SNHLY, CDR2 FYNNEI. V trimming: 6 bases; J trimming: 6 bases; junction bases outside the gene matches: 8. The CDR3 loop spans 14 amino acids. Points from the study as a whole: The authors' 13 V-J model separated ophthalmopathy from stable hyperthyroidism.

This receptor was obtained from a man aged 35-49 years with Graves' hyperthyroidism. Sequencing input: blood. The V call is TRBV2, the J call TRBJ1-5; 7 bases match TRBD1. The CDR3 reads CASSPGGGGQPQHF. As DNA, the CDR3 is TGTGCCAGCAGCCCAGGGGGAGGGGGTCAGCCCCAGCATTTT.